This T cell receptor (beta chain) originates from a study of cytomegalovirus exposure and HLA in healthy donors. V was trimmed by 3 bases and J by 3 bases, leaving 8 bases between them. CDR1 is MGHDK and CDR2 is SYGVNS in the germline V gene. The CDR3 runs 13 residues. Healthy people donating bone marrow made up the donors. 13 Jbeta primers and 60 Vbeta primers were used for the PCR. Profiled with immunoSEQ multiplex PCR; TCRdb holds only in-frame clones, not every one. The table has tens of thousands of clones, approximately 80% seen once. This TCR was recovered from a human donor in good health. The chain recombines TRBV25-1 with TRBJ2-5; possibly TRBD1 for D (5 bases). The sequencing sample was made of PBMCs. The CDR3 bases are TGTGCCAGCAGTGAGGCAGGGAAAGAGACCCAGTACTTC. Its translation is CASSEAGKETQYF. Supplemented by reference TRBV25-1 and TRBJ2-5, the full variable domain reads EADIYQTPRYLVIGTGKKITLECSQTMGHDKMYWYQQDPGMELHLIHYSYGVNSTEKGDLSSESTVSRIRTEHFPLTLESARPSHTSQYLCASSEAGKETQYFGPGTRLLVL.